The rows below give T cell receptor beta chains drawn from one sample of a study of T cells in tuberculosis. Some clones are missing from TCRdb's copy, which holds only in-frame ones; the method was immunoSEQ multiplex PCR. The table shows about 43,000 clones, with approximately 94% occurring only once. Sequences were obtained from PBMCs. The receptors stem from a donor aged 10 to 29 with latent tuberculosis or without tuberculosis infection. Some clones in this sample may be carry-over from other donors' samples. CDR3s include the opening cysteine and the closing phenylalanine or tryptophan. The D gene is left open where the match is weak. Clone size, where shown, is once, few, many, or a class for clones that have expanded.

abundance | d_gene | j_gene | v_gene | CDR3aa | CDR3nt
NA | NA | TRBJ2-7 | TRBV15 | CATSRDLPISSYEQYF | TGTGCCACCAGCAGAGATCTCCCGATTAGCTCCTACGAGCAGTACTTC
NA | TRBD1 | TRBJ1-4 | TRBV25-1 | CASSEYGTVFEKLFF | TGTGCCAGCAGTGAATATGGGACAGTGTTTGAAAAACTGTTTTTT
NA | TRBD2 | TRBJ2-2 | TRBV29-1 | CSVGWTSGRVTGELFF | TGCAGCGTTGGGTGGACTAGCGGGAGGGTCACCGGGGAGCTGTTTTTT
once | TRBD2 | TRBJ2-3 | TRBV4-1 | CASSPTSASGSDTQYF | TGCGCCAGCAGCCCCACCTCCGCTAGCGGCTCAGATACGCAGTATTTT
NA | NA | TRBJ1-2 | TRBV18 | CASSPAGKVGYTF | TGTGCCAGCTCACCGGCAGGAAAAGTTGGCTACACCTTC
NA | TRBD1 | TRBJ2-3 | TRBV5-4 | CASSRNRGSEDTQYF | TGTGCCAGCAGCCGAAACAGGGGATCAGAAGATACGCAGTATTTT
NA | TRBD1 | TRBJ2-7 | TRBV7-2 | CASSLVGTGGYEQYF | TGTGCCAGCAGCTTAGTGGGGACAGGAGGATACGAGCAGTACTTC
NA | TRBD1 | TRBJ2-1 | TRBV6-6 | CASTVWDRGKDNEQFF | TGTGCCAGCACCGTTTGGGACAGAGGCAAGGACAATGAGCAGTTCTTC
NA | NA | TRBJ2-3 | TRBV28 | CASSFGQQVSTDTQYF | TGTGCCAGCAGTTTTGGACAGCAAGTGAGCACAGATACGCAGTATTTT
NA | NA | TRBJ2-7 | TRBV29-1 | CSVDGLGKSSYEQYF | TGCAGCGTTGATGGACTTGGGAAAAGCTCCTACGAGCAGTACTTC
NA | TRBD1 | TRBJ1-5 | TRBV30 | CAWSAGGVGNQPQHF | TGTGCCTGGAGCGCAGGGGGAGTAGGCAATCAGCCCCAGCATTTT
NA | NA | TRBJ2-1 | TRBV7-6 | CASSLAGVLGNEQFF | TGTGCCAGCAGCTTAGCGGGAGTGCTTGGAAATGAGCAGTTCTTC
NA | NA | TRBJ2-3 | TRBV6-1 | CASSENSSTDTQYF | TGTGCCAGCAGTGAAAACTCGAGCACAGATACGCAGTATTTT
NA | TRBD1 | TRBJ1-2 | TRBV19 | CASSHRTGLGTLYGYTF | TGTGCCAGTTCTCACAGGACAGGCCTAGGCACCCTTTATGGCTACACCTTC
NA | TRBD2 | TRBJ2-3 | TRBV6-4 | CASSRLAGGSPGDTQYF | TGTGCCAGCAGTCGACTAGCGGGAGGATCCCCGGGAGATACGCAGTATTTT
NA | NA | TRBJ1-2 | TRBV5-4 | CASSLGHPNYGYTF | TGTGCCAGCAGCTTGGGACATCCTAACTATGGCTACACCTTC
NA | TRBD2 | TRBJ2-3 | TRBV7-9 | CASSLTPGLAIGTDTQYF | TGTGCCAGCAGCCTGACACCGGGACTAGCGATTGGCACAGATACGCAGTATTTT
NA | NA | TRBJ1-1 | TRBV5-1 | CASSLASGTEAFF | TGCGCCAGCAGCTTGGCGTCAGGAACTGAAGCTTTCTTT
NA | NA | TRBJ2-2 | TRBV6-1 | CASSEWAGYTGELFF | TGTGCCAGCAGTGAATGGGCGGGGTACACCGGGGAGCTGTTTTTT
NA | NA | TRBJ2-5 | TRBV5-6 | CASSPQGPAWVGETQYF | TGTGCCAGCAGCCCTCAGGGGCCCGCGTGGGTGGGAGAGACCCAGTACTTC
NA | TRBD1 | TRBJ1-5 | TRBV30 | CAWGQGEGQPQHF | TGTGCCTGGGGACAGGGGGAAGGACAGCCCCAGCATTTT
NA | TRBD2 | TRBJ2-1 | TRBV4-2 | CASSREIAGGSPNEQFF | TGTGCCAGCAGCCGAGAGATAGCGGGAGGAAGCCCCAATGAGCAGTTCTTC
NA | NA | TRBJ2-7 | TRBV25-1 | CASSEYPDRRPRSHEQYF | TGTGCCAGCAGTGAATACCCCGACCGGCGGCCCAGAAGCCACGAGCAGTACTTC
NA | NA | TRBJ2-1 | TRBV5-6 | CASSLVSGHEQFF | TGTGCCAGCAGCTTGGTGAGCGGGCATGAGCAGTTCTTC
NA | NA | TRBJ2-7 | TRBV11-2 | CASSSGGEQYF | TGTGCCAGCAGCTCCGGGGGCGAGCAGTACTTC
NA | NA | TRBJ2-1 | TRBV5-8 | CASRLTGSNYNEQFF | TGTGCCAGCAGATTAACAGGGTCAAACTACAATGAGCAGTTCTTC
NA | TRBD2 | TRBJ2-3 | TRBV5-4 | CASSLEGGPTDTQYF | TGTGCCAGCAGCTTGGAGGGAGGGCCCACAGATACGCAGTATTTT
NA | TRBD1 | TRBJ1-1 | TRBV27 | CASTSFWDRGTEAFF | TGTGCCAGCACCTCTTTTTGGGACAGGGGCACTGAAGCTTTCTTT
NA | NA | TRBJ2-7 | TRBV23-1 | CASSQSETGKVIEQYF | TGCGCCAGCAGTCAATCGGAGACGGGGAAGGTAATCGAGCAGTACTTC